This TCR beta chain was identified during a study of cytomegalovirus exposure and HLA in healthy donors. Background on the study: Tens of millions of unique TCR sequences came from HLA-typed donors in an early release.

Study observations and caveats: In presence/absence analyses, roughly uniform sequencing depth across donors was assumed. TCR beta V segments were, for the most part, productive about 87% or about 30% of the time in an earlier analysis.

This PCR relied on a set of 60 Vbeta primers and 13 Jbeta primers. Here immunoSEQ multiplex PCR was the method, and the copy in TCRdb shows in-frame clones only, minus some. Of around 78,000 clones listed, around 82% are singletons. Regarding this clone: No antigen is known for it.

J was trimmed by 3 bases and V by 9 bases; bases with no gene match: 2. CDR1 WNHNN and CDR2 SYGVQD come from the germline V gene (reference sequence). The CDR3 spans 12 residues. This TCR derives from a male donor in good health and CMV-seronegative. V gene TRBV10-1 combines with J gene TRBJ2-3, with TRBD2 matching 8 bases. Sequenced: PBMCs. CDR3 sequence (DNA): TGCGCCAGAGGACTAGCTACAGATACGCAGTATTTT. Residues: CARGLATDTQYF.